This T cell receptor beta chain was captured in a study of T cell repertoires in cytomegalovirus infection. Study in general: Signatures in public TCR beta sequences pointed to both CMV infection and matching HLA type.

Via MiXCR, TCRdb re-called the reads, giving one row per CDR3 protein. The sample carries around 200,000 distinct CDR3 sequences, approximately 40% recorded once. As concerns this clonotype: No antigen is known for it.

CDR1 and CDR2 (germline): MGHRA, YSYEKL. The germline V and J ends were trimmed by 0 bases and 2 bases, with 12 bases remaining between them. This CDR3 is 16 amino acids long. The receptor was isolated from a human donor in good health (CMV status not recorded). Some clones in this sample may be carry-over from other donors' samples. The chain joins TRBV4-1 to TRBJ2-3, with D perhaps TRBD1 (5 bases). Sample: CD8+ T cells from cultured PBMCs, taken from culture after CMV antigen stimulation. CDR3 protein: CASSQDLDSYTDTQYF. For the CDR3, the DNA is TGCGCCAGCAGCCAAGATCTTGACAGTTACACAGATACGCAGTATTTT.